This entry lists 9 T cell receptor beta chains sequenced from one sample in a study of shared clonotypes between healthy human individuals. Generated by immunoSEQ multiplex PCR, the TCRdb table keeps only in-frame clones and is missing some. The sample has about 2 million clones, roughly 95% seen once. CD45RO negativity and positive selection for CCR7 defined naive CD8 cells, a population that excluded terminally differentiated effector memory CD45RA+ cells. What was sequenced was naive CD8+ T cells sorted from blood. The receptor source for this set is a man between 18 and 29 years old in good health.

In DNA, the CDR3 is TGTGCCAGCAGCCCAGGACAAGGGGGAGAAGAGACCCAGTACTTC. Its translation is CASSPGQGGEETQYF. This chain uses TRBV5-4 with TRBJ2-5; weak D call: TRBD1 (6 bases). V dropped 4 bases and J dropped 3 bases, with 16 bases sitting between them. The CDR3 extends over 15 amino acids. Germline V CDR1 and CDR2: SGHNT, YYREEE (reference sequence). Full variable domain (missing parts from reference TRBV5-4 and TRBJ2-5): ETGVTQSPTHLIKTRGQQVTLRCSSQSGHNTVSWYQQALGQGPQFIFQYYREEENGRGNFPPRFSGLQFPNYSSELNVNALELDDSALYLCASSPGQGGEETQYFGPGTRLLVL.

Only one count was recorded for this clone. Different DNA sequences within this sample yield the same CDR3. The chain combines TRBV6-5 with TRBJ2-1; 11 nucleotides align to TRBD2. CDR1 is MNHEY and CDR2 is SVGAGI in the germline V gene. The CDR3 extends over 15 amino acids. J lost 2 bases, V lost 7 bases, and 4 bases had no gene match. CDR3: CASTLLAGAYNEQFF. The CDR3 nucleotides are TGTGCCAGCACCTTACTAGCGGGGGCCTACAATGAGCAGTTCTTC.

V is TRBV11-2 and J is TRBJ1-2, with D hard to call. The CDR3 consists of 16 residues. Germline V CDR1 and CDR2: SGHAT, FQNNGV. The V end was cut by 0 bases, the J end by 4 bases, with 15 bases between. CDR3 coding DNA: TGTGCCAGCAGCTTAGATGTGATGGGCGGCCGCTATGGCTACACCTTC. Protein sequence: CASSLDVMGGRYGYTF.

V is TRBV27 and J is TRBJ2-7, with 10 bases matching TRBD1. From germline, CDR1 is MNHEY and CDR2 SMNVEV (reference sequence). Trimming cost V 4 bases and J 3 bases; bases outside gene matches: 9. CDR3 length equals 16 residues. The CDR3 loop reads CASSSDPGQGYYEQYF. DNA of the CDR3: TGTGCCAGCAGTTCTGATCCGGGACAGGGGTACTACGAGCAGTACTTC.

This sequence joins TRBV10-3 and TRBJ2-4; 8 positions match TRBD2. Germline V gene data show CDR1 as ENHRY and CDR2 as SYGVKD. The CDR3 is 16 amino acids. Trimming took 4 bases from V and 0 from J; bases not matched to a gene: 5. The CDR3 nucleotides are TGTGCCATCAGTGGAACTAGCGGTTTAGCCAAAAACATTCAGTACTTC. Translation gives CAISGTSGLAKNIQYF.

This chain connects TRBV27 to TRBJ2-7; TRBD1 or TRBD2 may be the D gene (5 bases each). This CDR3 contains 17 residues. The germline V gene encodes CDR1 MNHEY and CDR2 SMNVEV (reference sequence). With 1 base removed from V and 6 bases from J, the gap between germline ends came to 22 bases. The CDR3 bases are TGTGCCAGCAGTTTATTTACCCGGGACGGGTCGCTTCTCGAGCAGTACTTC. This sequence encodes CASSLFTRDGSLLEQYF.

This chain uses TRBV6-5 with TRBJ1-2, with D unclear. V was cut by 5 bases and J by 2 bases, with 12 bases left in between. The CDR3 is 14 residues long. Per the germline V gene, CDR1 is MNHEY and CDR2 is SVGAGI. The CDR3: CASSTTPGNYGYTF. CDR3 bases: TGTGCCAGCAGTACAACCCCGGGGAACTATGGCTACACCTTC.

CDR3 sequence: CASSPTLDVKTHTYEQYF. CDR3 bases: TGTGCCAGCTCACCGACCCTCGACGTAAAAACTCATACCTACGAGCAGTACTTC. The chain couples TRBV18 to TRBJ2-7; no definite D call. Trimming removed 3 bases from V and 2 bases from J, with 23 bases in between. The CDR3 loop spans 18 amino acids. Germline V lookup: CDR1 KGHSH, CDR2 LQKENI. Full variable domain (outside the CDR3, taken from reference TRBV18 and TRBJ2-7): NAGVMQNPRHLVRRRGQEARLRCSPMKGHSHVYWYRQLPEEGLKFMVYLQKENIIDESGMPKERFSAEFPKEGPSILRIQQVVRGDSAAYFCASSPTLDVKTHTYEQYFGPGTRLTVT.

J is TRBJ2-2 and V is TRBV29-1; 9 bases are a match to TRBD1. Germline trimming cut 0 bases from V and 6 bases from J; bases unmatched to any gene: 5. The CDR3 runs to 15 residues. CDR1 SQVTM and CDR2 ANQGSEA come from the germline V gene. Here the CDR3 reads CSVEEGDRESGELFF. In DNA, the CDR3 is TGCAGCGTTGAAGAGGGGGACAGGGAGTCCGGGGAGCTGTTTTTT.